This is a list of T cell receptor beta chains from one sample in a study of shared clonotypes between healthy human individuals. Measured with immunoSEQ multiplex PCR; TCRdb has only the in-frame clones, and not every one. Of around 1.9 million clones listed, roughly 95% are singletons. Sequenced input: naive CD8+ T cells from PBMCs. Receptors were obtained from a man between 18 and 29 years old in good health. Some clones in this sample may be carry-over from other donors' samples. Both conserved end residues are part of each CDR3. A D gene is named only where the DNA matches it firmly. Rows may omit the clone size; those that give it use once, few, many or a size class.

length	V	J	D	size	DNA	CDR3
16	TRBV5-5	TRBJ2-1	NA	NA	TGTGCCAGCAGCTTGGATTGGGGAAGCTCCTACAATGAGCAGTTCTTC	CASSLDWGSSYNEQFF
16	TRBV9	TRBJ2-1	TRBD2	NA	TGTGCCAGCAGCGGGTATAGCGGGAGGGGAAACAATGAGCAGTTCTTC	CASSGYSGRGNNEQFF
13	TRBV18	TRBJ2-5	TRBD1	NA	TGTGCCAGCTCACCGGGGACAGAAGAGACCCAGTACTTC	CASSPGTEETQYF
17	TRBV5-1	TRBJ1-1	TRBD1	NA	TGCGCCAGCAGCTTGAGCCCACGGACAGGGGCTGCAACTGAAGCTTTCTTT	CASSLSPRTGAATEAFF
16	TRBV27	TRBJ1-5	TRBD1	NA	TGTGCCAGCAGTCCAGGGGACAGCTGGAGGGGACAGCCCCAGCATTTT	CASSPGDSWRGQPQHF
15	TRBV2	TRBJ1-2	NA	once	TGTGCCAGCAGTAGTCGTAGGACGGCGAACTATGGCTACACCTTC	CASSSRRTANYGYTF
17	TRBV7-9	TRBJ1-2	NA	NA	TGTGCCAGCAGCTTAGCGGGCAGCACGAATTATAACTATGGCTACACCTTC	CASSLAGSTNYNYGYTF
15	TRBV9	TRBJ2-3	TRBD2	NA	TGTGCCAGCAGCGTCACTCTAGCGGCGACAGATACGCAGTATTTT	CASSVTLAATDTQYF
14	TRBV5-4	TRBJ1-4	TRBD1	NA	TGTGCCAGCAGCTTAACAGGGGTGGGACAAAAACTGTTTTTT	CASSLTGVGQKLFF
16	TRBV13	TRBJ2-7	TRBD2	NA	TGTGCCAGCAGCTCGCACACTAGCGGTATGTCCTACGAGCAGTACTTC	CASSSHTSGMSYEQYF
16	TRBV2	TRBJ2-1	NA	once	TGTGCCAGCAGTGAAACAGGGCAACTCATAGGTCATGAGCAGTTCTTC	CASSETGQLIGHEQFF